The 17 T cell receptor beta chains below come from one sample, sequenced in a study of post-analysis software for immune sequencing data. General study findings and limits: There were five or six TRBV segments more frequent in patients than controls, and TRBV5-6, TRBV5-1 and TRBV20-1 were among them.

Libraries were made from TCR beta cDNA, and they carried unique molecular identifiers. In TCRdb, the PCR reads were re-called with MiXCR into one record per CDR3 protein. Of 750,000 to 900,000 distinct CDR3 sequences listed, about half are singletons. The antigens for these receptors are not known. Source material: blood. The receptors originated from a girl under 18 with multiple sclerosis.

V and J are TRBV6-1 and TRBJ2-4; the match to TRBD2 covers 9 bases. Trimming took 2 bases from V and 15 from J; bases not matched to a gene: 11. The CDR3 is made up of 14 amino acids. CDR1 is MNHNS, CDR2 SASEGT, per germline. CDR3 loop: CASSERAGGWFWYF. The CDR3 coding sequence is TGTGCCAGCAGTGAAAGGGCGGGAGGGTGGTTTTGGTACTTC.

Regarding this clonotype: One end of the junction does not line up with germline, which may come from a read error. The chain combines TRBV5-5 with TRBJ1-4; the D gene is possibly TRBD1 (6 bases). The length of the CDR3 is 15 residues. Looked up from germline, CDR1 is SGHKS and CDR2 is YYEKEE (reference sequence). This CDR3 is CASTLQQGGYEKLFF. CDR3 coding DNA: TGTGCCAGCACCTTGCAACAGGGAGGTTATGAAAAACTGTTTTTT.

This chain joins TRBV18 and TRBJ2-7; 8 bases are a match to TRBD2. The ends lost 2 bases at V and 2 bases at J; junction bases unmatched: 5. This CDR3 has 15 residues. Germline assignment: CDR1 KGHSH and CDR2 LQKENI. CDR3 in amino acids: CASSPSGRGAYEQYF. In DNA form, the CDR3 reads TGTGCCAGCTCACCAAGCGGGAGAGGGGCCTACGAGCAGTACTTC.

This chain connects TRBV9 to TRBJ1-6; D is unclear. V lost 3 bases, J lost 9 bases, and 13 bases lay in between. There are 14 residues in the CDR3. CDR1 SGDLS and CDR2 YYNGEE come from the germline V gene. The CDR3 DNA reads as TGTGCCAGCAGCGACGGGCCGGCTAGTTCACCCCTCCACTTT. Encoded protein: CASSDGPASSPLHF.

CDR3 residues: CASSQGTSGSTSYEQYF. In DNA, the CDR3 is TGTGCCAGCAGCCAAGGGACTAGCGGGAGTACGTCCTACGAGCAGTACTTC. The chain is built from TRBV3-1 and TRBJ2-7, with 13 bases lining up with TRBD2. V shed 1 base and J 1 base; nucleotides not matched to a gene: 4. The CDR3 is made up of 17 amino acids. Germline CDR1 LGHDT, CDR2 YNNKEL (reference sequence).

This chain joins TRBV28 and TRBJ2-2; D gene uncertain. Looked up from germline, CDR1 is MDHEN and CDR2 is SYDVKM. The CDR3 runs to 14 residues. Between the trimmed V and J ends, which lost 5 bases and 0 bases, there was a span of 7 bases. The CDR3 DNA reads TGTGCCAGCAGTGGGCCAGCGAACACCGGGGAGCTGTTTTTT. Translating gives CASSGPANTGELFF.

The chain links TRBV20-1 to TRBJ1-1; D is uncertain. This CDR3 is built from 13 residues. Germline assignment: CDR1 DFQATT and CDR2 SNEGSKA (reference sequence). V dropped 6 bases and J dropped 3 bases, with 14 bases sitting between them. CDR3 residues: CSATRTGDTEAFF. CDR3 DNA: TGCAGTGCCACGCGGACCGGAGACACTGAAGCTTTCTTT.

This chain links TRBV6-1 with TRBJ1-2; 7 bases match TRBD1. There are 14 residues in the CDR3. The junction had 9 bases not matched to a gene; V was cut back by 4 bases and J by 7 bases. Germline V gene data show CDR1 as MNHNS and CDR2 as SASEGT. The CDR3 is CASSVRQGGPGYTF. The CDR3 bases are TGTGCCAGCAGTGTTCGACAGGGAGGCCCTGGCTACACCTTC.

This clonotype turned up a few times. The chain has TRBV6-5 and TRBJ1-2; D is perhaps TRBD1 (5 bases). Germline assignment: CDR1 MNHEY and CDR2 SVGAGI. With 0 bases removed from V and 7 bases from J, the gap between germline ends came to 12 bases. The CDR3 runs to 14 residues. CDR3 loop: CASSYSRDVSGYTF. CDR3 DNA sequence: TGTGCCAGCAGTTACTCGAGGGACGTCAGTGGCTACACCTTC.

The gene calls are TRBV6-6 and TRBJ1-1; D unresolved. Trimming took 2 bases from V and 1 from J, leaving 11 bases between them. The CDR3 consists of 15 residues. Per the germline V gene, CDR1 is MNHNY and CDR2 is SVGAGI (reference sequence). The CDR3 DNA follows: TGTGCCAGCAGTTACCTGGAGCGGAAGAACACTGAAGCTTTCTTT. It yields the protein CASSYLERKNTEAFF.

This clonotype appeared once. The chain employs TRBV3-1 and TRBJ2-1; D is uncertain. Trimming cost V 0 bases and J 9 bases, with 12 bases left between them. The CDR3 is 14 amino acids. Germline-derived CDR1 and CDR2 are LGHDT and YNNKEL (reference sequence). CDR3 coding DNA: TGTGCCAGCAGCCAAGATTGGAGCCTCGGTGAGCAGTTCTTC. This codes for CASSQDWSLGEQFF.

The chain has TRBV6-5 and TRBJ2-1; 7 bases agree with TRBD2. This CDR3 has 16 amino acids. V lost 0 bases, J lost 4 bases, and 6 bases stayed unmatched. Germline V gene sequence: CDR1 MNHEY, CDR2 SVGAGI. Here the CDR3 reads CASSYSSGRPYNEQFF. DNA of the CDR3: TGTGCCAGCAGTTACTCGTCCGGGAGGCCTTACAATGAGCAGTTCTTC.

The chain joins TRBV20-1 to TRBJ2-3; TRBD1 aligns across 7 bases. The J segment lost 1 base and the V segment lost 6 bases, leaving 7 bases of the junction unmatched. Germline CDR1 DFQATT, CDR2 SNEGSKA (reference sequence). The CDR3 runs to 14 residues. This chain's CDR3 is CSAPLGQGTDTQYF. CDR3 sequence (DNA): TGCAGTGCCCCGCTCGGACAGGGCACAGATACGCAGTATTTT.

The V gene is TRBV28, the J gene TRBJ1-2; the match to TRBD1 covers 9 bases. Germline CDR1 reads MDHEN; CDR2 reads SYDVKM. CDR3 length: 15 amino acids. J gave up 5 bases and V 5 bases, and 9 bases lay outside the gene matches. The CDR3 region has the DNA TGTGCCAGCAGTAACCCCCGGGACAGGGCGTATGGCTACACCTTC. This codes for CASSNPRDRAYGYTF.

The CDR3 reads CAWRAEANTGELFF. The CDR3 nucleotides are TGTGCCTGGAGAGCCGAAGCGAACACCGGGGAGCTGTTTTTT. The V and J genes are TRBV30 and TRBJ2-2; D is uncertain. V lost 3 bases and J lost 0, with 8 bases in between. The CDR3 covers 14 residues. CDR1 and CDR2 from the germline V gene are GTSNPN and SVGIG (reference sequence).

The chain carries TRBV4-1 and TRBJ2-4, with 7 bases identical to TRBD2. The CDR3 is 18 residues long. The V segment lost 5 bases and the J segment 7 bases; nucleotides outside the gene matches: 20. CDR1 and CDR2 from the germline V gene are MGHRA and YSYEKL. CDR3 in amino acids: CASSKGFLRGAGVNIQYF. CDR3 in DNA: TGCGCCAGCAGCAAAGGGTTCTTGAGGGGCGCGGGGGTGAACATTCAGTACTTC.

To note about this clonotype: Germline is not matched at one junction end, which may reflect a read error. V gene TRBV7-7 combines with J gene TRBJ2-3; either TRBD1 or TRBD2 may supply D (5 bases each). The CDR3 is 15 amino acids. Germline V gives CDR1 SSHAT, CDR2 FNYEAQ (reference sequence). The CDR3 nucleotides are TGTGCTAGCAGCCCGGGGACGGAAAGCACAGATACGCAGTATTTT. This codes for CASSPGTESTDTQYF.